These 6 T cell receptor beta chains originate from one sample sequenced in a study of T cells after yellow fever vaccination. TCRdb independently ran MiXCR on the 5' RACE reads; one entry per CDR3 protein. The sample has approximately 260,000 distinct CDR3 sequences; approximately 13% are singletons. Sequenced here: CD4+ T cells sorted from PBMCs, sampled 45 days after the yellow fever booster vaccination. All receptors derive from a man aged 30-40 years who received the YFV17D yellow fever vaccine.

V usage is TRBV10-1 and J usage is TRBJ2-1; TRBD2 matches 9 bases. CDR3 length: 16 residues. V gave up 4 bases and J gave up 6 bases; unmatched junction bases: 10. CDR1 is WNHNN, CDR2 SYGVQD, per germline (reference sequence). The CDR3 DNA reads as TGCGCCAGCAGTGCCGGACCGGGACTAGCTAGCAATGAGCAGTTCTTC. This sequence encodes CASSAGPGLASNEQFF.

The rearrangement links TRBV20-1 to TRBJ2-5, with D possibly TRBD1 on 7 matching bases. Germline values: CDR1 DFQATT, CDR2 SNEGSKA (reference sequence). Trimming shortened V by 7 bases and J by 5 bases, and 14 bases separated the two germline ends. The CDR3 runs 12 residues. CDR3 sequence reads: CSVQTGRETQYF. The CDR3 DNA sequence: TGCAGTGTTCAGACAGGGAGGGAGACCCAGTACTTC.

This clonotype was seen only a few times. The rearrangement joins TRBV20-1 to TRBJ2-7; 11 bases fit TRBD2. The CDR3 consists of 14 residues. The V gene end was trimmed by 6 bases and the J gene end by 4 bases; junction bases not matched to a gene: 8. The germline CDR1 and CDR2 sequences are DFQATT and SNEGSKA (reference sequence). The CDR3 protein is CSAEALAGGYEQYF. CDR3 nucleotide sequence: TGCAGTGCCGAGGCTCTAGCGGGAGGTTACGAGCAGTACTTC.

CDR3 sequence: CAISGTSGSETQYF. CDR3 sequence (DNA): TGTGCCATCTCTGGGACTAGCGGGAGCGAGACCCAGTACTTC. The J gene is TRBJ2-5, the V gene TRBV10-3; 14 nucleotides agree with TRBD2. Germline V CDR1 and CDR2: ENHRY, SYGVKD. Losses at the gene ends were 8 bases for V and 5 bases for J; bases not matched to a gene: 4. The CDR3 runs 14 residues.

This chain's CDR3 is CASSLRAGTYNEQFF. In DNA form, the CDR3 reads TGTGCCAGCAGTTTAAGGGCGGGGACCTACAATGAGCAGTTCTTC. The rearrangement links TRBV12-3 or TRBV12-4 to TRBJ2-1; a weak D match, TRBD2 (6 bases). This CDR3 has 15 amino acids. Trimming left V 2 bases short and J 2 bases short, with 10 bases between.

The chain has TRBV5-1 and TRBJ2-3, with 9 bases aligning to TRBD2. The CDR3 has 17 amino acids. CDR1 and CDR2 from the germline V gene are SGHRS and YFSETQ. J gave up 7 bases and V 4 bases, and 16 bases lay outside the gene matches. CDR3 DNA sequence: TGCGCCAGCAGCAGCAGTATTAGCGGGAGTCTGATGAATACGCAGTATTTT. It codes for CASSSSISGSLMNTQYF.